A single sample is the source of the 18 T cell receptor beta chains below, sequenced in a study of blood T cell repertoires in COVID-19. Using immunoSEQ multiplex PCR, the repertoire was profiled, and TCRdb retains in-frame clones only, with some absent. The sample carries about 160,000 clones, about 89% recorded once. The sequencing sample was made of peripheral blood. The receptors originated from a man in his sixties with acute or convalescent COVID-19.

The rearrangement links TRBV6-4 to TRBJ2-1; 8 positions agree with TRBD1. The germline V gene encodes CDR1 MRHNA and CDR2 SNTAGT. The junction had 9 bases not matched to a gene; V was cut back by 6 bases and J by 8 bases. The CDR3 extends over 14 amino acids. The CDR3 nucleotides are TGTGCCAGCAGAGGGACAGGAGATCGAGATGAGCAGTTCTTC. Residues: CASRGTGDRDEQFF.

This rearrangement joins TRBV4-1 to TRBJ2-7; 8 bases align to TRBD1. CDR1 and CDR2 (germline): MGHRA, YSYEKL. After removal of 3 bases from V and 0 bases from J, the junction contained 10 bases not matched to a gene. The CDR3 covers 17 residues. CDR3 coding DNA: TGCGCCAGCAGCCAGGAAAGGACAGGGAGTTTCTCCTACGAGCAGTACTTC. This encodes CASSQERTGSFSYEQYF.

This sequence joins TRBV6-2 or TRBV6-3 and TRBJ2-3; 7 bases are shared with TRBD1. This CDR3 has 16 amino acids. After removal of 0 bases from V and 3 bases from J, the junction contained 6 bases not matched to a gene. Germline V gives CDR1 MNHEY, CDR2 SVGEGT. CDR3 in DNA: TGTGCCAGCAGTTACTCGAGGGGGCGCGAGACAGATACGCAGTATTTT. Translation gives CASSYSRGRETDTQYF.

The V call is TRBV5-1, the J call TRBJ1-5; 8 bases are shared with TRBD1. Trimming took 4 bases from V and 4 from J; bases not matched to a gene: 7. Germline assignment: CDR1 SGHRS and CDR2 YFSETQ. The CDR3 is made up of 15 amino acids. CDR3 in amino acids: CASSTGQGHNQPQHF. The DNA for the CDR3 is TGCGCCAGCAGCACCGGACAGGGTCATAATCAGCCCCAGCATTTT.

This chain connects TRBV7-6 to TRBJ2-7, with D tentatively TRBD1 (6 bases). This CDR3 contains 15 residues. Germline V gives CDR1 SGHVS, CDR2 FNYEAQ. Trimming pared 5 bases from V and 0 bases from J, leaving 14 bases between. For the CDR3, the DNA is TGTGCCAGCAGCCCTAGCCGGGACACCTCCTACGAGCAGTACTTC. The encoded protein is CASSPSRDTSYEQYF. The full variable domain, completed using reference TRBV7-6 and TRBJ2-7, is GAGVSQSPRYKVTKRGQDVALRCDPISGHVSLYWYRQALGQGPEFLTYFNYEAQQDKSGLPNDRFSAERPEGSISTLTIQRTEQRDSAMYRCASSPSRDTSYEQYFGPGTRLTVT.

In DNA, the CDR3 is TGTGCCACCAGTGATATGGGACAGGGATCCGATGGCTACACCTTC. This codes for CATSDMGQGSDGYTF. The chain links TRBV24-1 to TRBJ1-2, with TRBD1 matching over 9 bases. CDR3 size: 15 residues. J was trimmed by 6 bases and V by 3 bases; bases with no gene match: 7. Germline lookup yields CDR1 KGHDR and CDR2 SFDVKD.

This clone occurred a few times. This chain links TRBV30 with TRBJ2-7; TRBD2 agrees at 8 bases. CDR3 length: 12 residues. Germline trimming cut 2 bases from V and 3 bases from J; bases unmatched to any gene: 0. Germline V gives CDR1 GTSNPN, CDR2 SVGIG (reference sequence). Written as DNA, the CDR3 is TGTGCCTGGAGTCGGGGGGGCTACGAGCAGTACTTC. It encodes CAWSRGGYEQYF. The full variable domain, its missing parts supplied by reference TRBV30 and TRBJ2-7, is SQTIHQWPATLVQPVGSPLSLECTVEGTSNPNLYWYRQAAGRGLQLLFYSVGIGQISSEVPQNLSASRPQDRQFILSSKKLLLSDSGFYLCAWSRGGYEQYFGPGTRLTVT.

The chain links TRBV7-2 to TRBJ2-3, with 7 bases identical to TRBD2. This CDR3 has 15 residues. The ends lost 3 bases at V and 0 bases at J; junction bases unmatched: 3. CDR1 and CDR2 (germline): SGHTA, FQGNSA. CDR3 sequence reads: CASSFTSASTDTQYF. The CDR3 DNA sequence: TGTGCCAGCAGCTTTACTAGCGCCAGCACAGATACGCAGTATTTT.

V is TRBV5-1 and J is TRBJ1-5; TRBD1 is a possible D gene (6 bases). The CDR3 is 14 residues long. Germline V CDR1 and CDR2: SGHRS, YFSETQ. Trimming shortened V by 9 bases and J by 6 bases, and 19 bases separated the two germline ends. The CDR3 protein is CATQAGVLVQPQHF. CDR3 DNA: TGCGCCACCCAGGCAGGGGTCCTCGTTCAGCCCCAGCATTTT.

J is TRBJ1-1 and V is TRBV20-1; D uncertain. This CDR3 contains 11 residues. Germline V gene lookup returns CDR1 DFQATT and CDR2 SNEGSKA (reference sequence). The V and J ends lost 2 bases and 4 bases respectively, with 5 bases between them. The CDR3 nucleotides read TGCAGTGCTAGATACTCCACTGAAGCTTTCTTT. As protein: CSARYSTEAFF.

Only one count was recorded for this clone. The DNA of the CDR3 is TGTGCCAGCAGCTTAGGGCAGGTAATGAACACTGAAGCTTTCTTT. This encodes CASSLGQVMNTEAFF. J is TRBJ1-1 and V is TRBV11-2, with D uncertain. CDR1 is SGHAT and CDR2 is FQNNGV in the germline V gene. Trimming took 1 base from V and 0 from J, leaving 9 bases between them. The CDR3 length is 15 residues. The whole variable domain, filled in from reference TRBV11-2 and TRBJ1-1, reads EAGVAQSPRYKIIEKRQSVAFWCNPISGHATLYWYQQILGQGPKLLIQFQNNGVVDDSQLPKDRFSAERLKGVDSTLKIQPAKLEDSAVYLCASSLGQVMNTEAFFGQGTRLTVV.

This chain links TRBV3-1 (or the pseudogene TRBV3-2) with TRBJ1-5; 8 nucleotides agree with TRBD1. The CDR3 loop spans 16 amino acids. Germline V gene data show CDR1 as LGHDT and CDR2 as YNNKEL (reference sequence). The V segment lost 1 base and the J segment 7 bases; nucleotides outside the gene matches: 9. The CDR3 is CASSQGLGTGIQPQHF. The CDR3 DNA follows: TGTGCCAGCAGCCAAGGACTCGGGACAGGTATACAGCCCCAGCATTTT.

This clone was recorded only once. The rearrangement joins TRBV5-1 to TRBJ2-1; 9 bases are a match to TRBD2. Looked up from germline, CDR1 is SGHRS and CDR2 is YFSETQ. CDR3 length: 15 residues. The ends lost 5 bases at V and 4 bases at J; junction bases unmatched: 7. The CDR3, as DNA: TGCGCCAGCAGTCCGAGCGGGGGGACATACAATGAGCAGTTCTTC. It yields the protein CASSPSGGTYNEQFF.

This chain joins TRBV19 and TRBJ1-4; TRBD1 agrees at 8 bases. Germline V lookup: CDR1 LNHDA, CDR2 SQIVND (reference sequence). Trimming at V came to 6 bases and at J to 4 bases, leaving 13 bases not matched to a gene. The CDR3 is made up of 17 amino acids. The CDR3 DNA reads as TGTGCCAGTAGCTCTCGGACAGGGCCTAGGGGTAATGAAAAACTGTTTTTT. Protein sequence: CASSSRTGPRGNEKLFF.

The gene calls are TRBV6-6 and TRBJ1-1; 8 nucleotides match TRBD1. Trimming at V came to 2 bases and at J to 11 bases, leaving 7 bases not matched to a gene. CDR1 and CDR2 from the germline V gene are MNHNY and SVGAGI (reference sequence). CDR3 length: 13 amino acids. The CDR3 nucleotides are TGTGCCAGCAGTTACGGCGGACAGGGCGGCGCTTTCTTT. Protein sequence: CASSYGGQGGAFF.

The chain recombines TRBV6-6 with TRBJ2-7; 8 bases align to TRBD2. The length of the CDR3 is 14 residues. After removal of 2 bases from V and 6 bases from J, the junction contained 6 bases not matched to a gene. Looked up from germline, CDR1 is MNHNY and CDR2 is SVGAGI (reference sequence). CDR3 amino acids: CASSYGTSIGEQYF. CDR3 DNA sequence: TGTGCCAGCAGTTACGGGACTAGTATTGGCGAGCAGTACTTC.

This clone was detected many times. This chain connects TRBV4-1 to TRBJ2-1; D remains unclear. This CDR3 region has 15 residues. V lost 1 base and J lost 6, with 13 bases in between. The germline CDR1 and CDR2 sequences are MGHRA and YSYEKL. The CDR3 is CASSQVIPSTNEQFF. CDR3 nucleotide sequence: TGCGCCAGCAGCCAAGTCATTCCCTCTACCAATGAGCAGTTCTTC.

This chain connects TRBV5-5 to TRBJ2-1; the match to TRBD2 covers 8 bases. Germline values: CDR1 SGHKS, CDR2 YYEKEE (reference sequence). CDR3 size: 15 residues. Trimming took 0 bases from V and 8 from J; bases not matched to a gene: 7. CDR3 DNA sequence: TGTGCCAGCAGCTTGGACGGGGGGGCCGGGGATGAGCAGTTCTTC. Translating it yields CASSLDGGAGDEQFF.